A selection of T cell receptor beta chains follows, all from one sample in a study of patients and donors after allogeneic stem cell transplantation. MiXCR, applied by TCRdb to the RT-PCR reads, yields one record per CDR3 protein. The table lists about 110,000 distinct CDR3 sequences, 35% of them singletons. Material: blood, either unsorted or a sorted T cell fraction (not recorded which). These receptors came from a human donor who was either an allogeneic HSCT recipient or a stem cell or donor lymphocyte infusion donor (not recorded which). It is not recorded whose cells these are; they may come from a transplant donor. Both conserved end residues are part of each CDR3. The D gene is left open where the match is weak. A row's size may be missing; if present it is once, few, many or a size class.

TRBD2	-	TRBJ2-7	TRBV29-1	CSVTSGTRYEQYF	TGCAGCGTTACCTCCGGGACTAGGTACGAGCAGTACTTC
-	-	TRBJ2-7	TRBV5-1	CASSLDYYSYEQYF	TGCGCCAGCAGCTTGGACTACTACTCCTACGAGCAGTACTTC
TRBD2	-	TRBJ2-1	TRBV5-1	CASSLDPGLGFYNEQFF	TGCGCCAGCAGCTTGGACCCGGGACTAGGATTTTACAATGAGCAGTTCTTC
TRBD1	few	TRBJ2-3	TRBV29-1	CSSGQGITDTQYF	TGCAGCTCGGGACAGGGAATCACAGATACGCAGTATTTT
-	few	TRBJ1-6	TRBV20-1	CSAKRTADSPLHF	TGCAGTGCTAAGAGGACAGCAGATTCACCCCTCCACTTT
-	-	TRBJ2-2	TRBV6-6	CASSYSSSGRNTGELFF	TGTGCCAGCAGTTACTCTTCCTCGGGACGGAACACCGGGGAGCTGTTTTTT
-	-	TRBJ1-1	TRBV24-1	CATSDPRGTEAFF	TGTGCCACCAGTGACCCCAGGGGTACTGAAGCTTTCTTT
-	-	TRBJ2-3	TRBV20-1	CSARGGGDTQYF	TGCAGTGCTAGAGGAGGGGGTGATACGCAGTATTTT
TRBD2	-	TRBJ2-7	TRBV20-1	CSGRPGLAGFSYEQYF	TGCAGTGGAAGGCCGGGACTAGCGGGATTCTCCTACGAGCAGTACTTC
TRBD2	-	TRBJ2-1	TRBV24-1	CATSGDSGRVRNNEQFF	TGTGCCACCAGTGGAGATAGCGGGAGGGTAAGGAACAATGAGCAGTTCTTC
-	-	TRBJ1-1	TRBV7-2	CASSLVRTNTEAFF	TGTGCCAGCAGCTTAGTCCGGACGAACACTGAAGCTTTCTTT
-	-	TRBJ1-4	TRBV5-5	CASSLGSRLDEKLFF	TGTGCCAGCAGCTTGGGGTCGAGGCTTGACGAAAAACTGTTTTTT
-	few	TRBJ1-3	TRBV29-1	CSVRVGYTLNTIYF	TGCAGCGTCCGGGTGGGCTATACCTTAAACACCATATATTTT
-	-	TRBJ2-1	TRBV10-3	CAISGTNGSYNEQFF	TGTGCCATCAGTGGAACCAACGGCTCCTACAATGAGCAGTTCTTC
-	-	TRBJ1-2	TRBV12-3/TRBV12-4	CASSSGDGNYGYTF	TGTGCCAGCAGTTCGGGGGACGGGAACTATGGCTACACCTTC
-	few	TRBJ2-1	TRBV6-6	CASSFSQGSYNEQFF	TGTGCCAGCAGTTTCAGTCAGGGGTCCTACAATGAGCAGTTCTTC
-	many	TRBJ1-2	TRBV4-1	CASSHFWELNYGYTF	TGCGCCAGCAGCCACTTTTGGGAGCTTAACTATGGCTACACCTTC
-	few	TRBJ1-1	TRBV6-2/TRBV6-3	CASSYSIEAEAFF	TGTGCCAGCAGTTACTCGATTGAAGCTGAAGCTTTCTTT
TRBD2	few	TRBJ2-1	TRBV12-3/TRBV12-4	CASRLAGHNEQFF	TGTGCCAGCAGGTTAGCGGGTCACAATGAGCAGTTCTTC
-	-	TRBJ2-2	TRBV5-1	CASSLAVGNTGELFF	TGCGCCAGCAGCTTGGCCGTGGGGAACACCGGGGAGCTGTTTTTT
TRBD2	-	TRBJ2-1	TRBV9	CASSPDGLAGVNEQFF	TGTGCCAGCAGCCCGGACGGACTAGCGGGAGTGAATGAGCAGTTCTTC
TRBD1	few	TRBJ1-1	TRBV11-2	CATPRDRDTEAFF	TGTGCCACCCCTCGGGACAGGGATACTGAAGCTTTCTTT
-	-	TRBJ2-7	TRBV4-3	CASSHTSGSEQYF	TGCGCCAGCAGCCATACGAGTGGGTCCGAGCAGTACTTC
TRBD1	-	TRBJ2-1	TRBV7-2	CASSLRQGHEQFF	TGTGCCAGCAGCTTACGACAGGGTCATGAGCAGTTCTTC
-	-	TRBJ2-1	TRBV11-3	CASSKSFAPYNEQFF	TGTGCCAGCAGCAAGAGTTTCGCCCCCTACAATGAGCAGTTCTTC
-	few	TRBJ2-5	TRBV21-1	CASRLQGVYDQYF	TGTGCCAGCAGGTTACAGGGGGTGTATGACCAGTACTTC
-	-	TRBJ2-2	TRBV12-3/TRBV12-4	CASSLWGGGELFF	TGTGCCAGCAGTTTATGGGGTGGCGGGGAGCTGTTTTTT
-	-	TRBJ1-1	TRBV10-3	CAISESFPGEDEAFF	TGTGCCATCAGTGAGTCGTTTCCAGGGGAGGATGAAGCTTTCTTT
TRBD2	-	TRBJ2-1	TRBV20-1	CSASMGLAGGYEQFF	TGCAGTGCTTCTATGGGACTAGCGGGAGGGTATGAGCAGTTCTTC